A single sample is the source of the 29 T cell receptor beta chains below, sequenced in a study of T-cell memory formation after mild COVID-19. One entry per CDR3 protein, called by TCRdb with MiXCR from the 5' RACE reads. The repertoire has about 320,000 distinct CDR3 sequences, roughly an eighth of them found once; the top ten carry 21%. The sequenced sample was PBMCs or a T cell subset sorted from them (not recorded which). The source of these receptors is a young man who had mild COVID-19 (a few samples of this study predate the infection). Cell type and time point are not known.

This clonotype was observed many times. CDR3 bases: TGTGCCAGCAGTGCAGACCCACCAGGGACCCAGTACTTC. Translated: CASSADPPGTQYF. The J gene is TRBJ2-5, the V gene TRBV12-3 or TRBV12-4; D remains unclear. The ends were cut back, 5 bases at V and 7 bases at J, with 14 bases in the middle. The CDR3 consists of 13 residues.

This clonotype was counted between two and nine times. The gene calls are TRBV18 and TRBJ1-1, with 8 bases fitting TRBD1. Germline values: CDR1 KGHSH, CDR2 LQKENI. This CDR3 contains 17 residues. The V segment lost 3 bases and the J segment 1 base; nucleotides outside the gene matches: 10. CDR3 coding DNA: TGTGCCAGCTCACCCCGGGGGGCAGGGGGCAGGAACACTGAAGCTTTCTTT. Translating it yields CASSPRGAGGRNTEAFF.

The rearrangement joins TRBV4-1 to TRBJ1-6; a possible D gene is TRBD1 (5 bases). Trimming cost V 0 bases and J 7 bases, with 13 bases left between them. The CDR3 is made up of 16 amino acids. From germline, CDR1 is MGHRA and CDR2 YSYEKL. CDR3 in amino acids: CASSQDVGGYNSPLHF. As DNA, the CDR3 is TGCGCCAGCAGCCAAGATGTTGGGGGTTACAATTCACCCCTCCACTTT.

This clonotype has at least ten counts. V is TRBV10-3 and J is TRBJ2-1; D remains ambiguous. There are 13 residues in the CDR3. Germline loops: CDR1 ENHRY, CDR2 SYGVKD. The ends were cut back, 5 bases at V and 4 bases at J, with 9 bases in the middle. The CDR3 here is CAISLMAYNEQFF. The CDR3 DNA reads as TGTGCCATCAGTTTAATGGCTTACAATGAGCAGTTCTTC.

The CDR3 region has the DNA TGTGCCAGCAAGAGGGATAAGACAGGGGTCCTCGAGCAGTACTTC. It encodes CASKRDKTGVLEQYF. This rearrangement joins TRBV6-1 to TRBJ2-7; 8 bases are a match to TRBD1. The junction had 14 bases not matched to a gene; V was cut back by 7 bases and J by 6 bases. This CDR3 has 15 residues. Per germline, CDR1 MNHNS and CDR2 SASEGT.

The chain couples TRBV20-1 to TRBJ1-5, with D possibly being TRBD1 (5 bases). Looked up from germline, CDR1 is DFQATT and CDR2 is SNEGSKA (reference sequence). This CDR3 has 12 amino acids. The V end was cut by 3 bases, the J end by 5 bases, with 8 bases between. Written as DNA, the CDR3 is TGCAGTGCTAGCCAGGGAGATCAGCCCCAGCATTTT. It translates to CSASQGDQPQHF.

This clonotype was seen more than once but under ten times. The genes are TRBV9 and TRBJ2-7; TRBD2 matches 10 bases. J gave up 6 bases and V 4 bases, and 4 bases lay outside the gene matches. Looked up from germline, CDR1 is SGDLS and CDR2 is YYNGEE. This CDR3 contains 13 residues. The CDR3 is CASSFSGGFEQYF. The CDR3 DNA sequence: TGTGCCAGCAGCTTTAGCGGGGGGTTCGAGCAGTACTTC.

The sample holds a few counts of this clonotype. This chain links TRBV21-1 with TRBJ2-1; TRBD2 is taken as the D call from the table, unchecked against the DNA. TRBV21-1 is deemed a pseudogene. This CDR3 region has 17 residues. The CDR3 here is CASSKAWRGVNYNEQFF. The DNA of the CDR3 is TGTGCCAGCAGCAAAGCTTGGCGGGGGGTTAACTACAATGAGCAGTTCTTC.

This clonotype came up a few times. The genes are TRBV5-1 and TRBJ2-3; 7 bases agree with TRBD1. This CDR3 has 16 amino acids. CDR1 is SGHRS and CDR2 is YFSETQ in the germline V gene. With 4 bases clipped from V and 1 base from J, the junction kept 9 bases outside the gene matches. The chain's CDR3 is CASSPSYRGRTDTQYF. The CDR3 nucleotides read TGCGCCAGCAGCCCTTCTTACAGGGGCCGCACAGATACGCAGTATTTT.

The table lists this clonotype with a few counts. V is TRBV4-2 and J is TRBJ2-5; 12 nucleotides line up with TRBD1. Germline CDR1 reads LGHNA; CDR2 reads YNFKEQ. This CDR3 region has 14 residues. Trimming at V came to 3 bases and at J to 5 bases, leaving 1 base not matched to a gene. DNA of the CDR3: TGTGCCAGCAGCCAGGGACAGGGGGCTGAGACCCAGTACTTC. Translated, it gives CASSQGQGAETQYF.

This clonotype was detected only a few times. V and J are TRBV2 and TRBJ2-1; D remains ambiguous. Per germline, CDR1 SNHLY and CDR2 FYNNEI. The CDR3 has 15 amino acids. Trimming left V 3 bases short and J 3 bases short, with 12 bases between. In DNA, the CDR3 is TGTGCCAGCAGTGAGGCAGCCTCTCACTACAATGAGCAGTTCTTC. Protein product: CASSEAASHYNEQFF.

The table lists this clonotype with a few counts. The CDR3 sequence: CASSENLGQGRGGYTF. CDR3 DNA sequence: TGTGCCAGCAGCGAGAACCTCGGACAGGGAAGGGGTGGCTACACCTTC. V usage is TRBV9 and J usage is TRBJ1-2; 8 bases match TRBD1. Trimming removed 3 bases from V and 7 bases from J; junction bases left unmatched: 14. The CDR3 extends over 16 amino acids. The germline V gene has CDR1 SGDLS and CDR2 YYNGEE. The complete variable domain, with remaining parts taken from reference TRBV9 and TRBJ1-2, reads DSGVTQTPKHLITATGQRVTLRCSPRSGDLSVYWYQQSLDQGLQFLIQYYNGEERAKGNILERFSAQQFPDLHSELNLSSLELGDSALYFCASSENLGQGRGGYTFGSGTRLTVV.

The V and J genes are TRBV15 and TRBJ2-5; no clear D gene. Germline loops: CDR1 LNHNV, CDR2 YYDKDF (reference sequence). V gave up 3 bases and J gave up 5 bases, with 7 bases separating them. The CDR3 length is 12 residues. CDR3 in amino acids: CATSRMGETQYF. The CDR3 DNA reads TGTGCCACCAGCAGGATGGGGGAGACCCAGTACTTC.

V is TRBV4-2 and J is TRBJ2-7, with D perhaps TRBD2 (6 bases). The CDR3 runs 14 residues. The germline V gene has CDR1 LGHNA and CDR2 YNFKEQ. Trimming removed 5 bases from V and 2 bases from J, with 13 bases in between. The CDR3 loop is CASSKSASAYEQYF. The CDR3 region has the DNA TGTGCCAGCAGCAAGAGCGCTAGCGCCTACGAGCAGTACTTC.

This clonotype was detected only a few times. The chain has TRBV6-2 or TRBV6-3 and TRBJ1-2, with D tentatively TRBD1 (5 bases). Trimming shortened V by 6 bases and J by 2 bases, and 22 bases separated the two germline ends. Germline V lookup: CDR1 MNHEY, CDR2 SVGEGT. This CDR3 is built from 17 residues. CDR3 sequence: CASSLKKDDQGNYGYTF. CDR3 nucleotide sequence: TGTGCCAGCAGCCTCAAGAAGGACGACCAGGGAAACTATGGCTACACCTTC.

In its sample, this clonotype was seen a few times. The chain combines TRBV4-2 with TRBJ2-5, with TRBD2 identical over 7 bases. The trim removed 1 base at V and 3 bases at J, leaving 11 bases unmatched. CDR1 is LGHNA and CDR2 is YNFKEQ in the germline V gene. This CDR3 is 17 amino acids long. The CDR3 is CASSQVNRGVFEETQYF. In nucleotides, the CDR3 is TGTGCCAGCAGCCAAGTCAACCGGGGGGTGTTTGAAGAGACCCAGTACTTC.

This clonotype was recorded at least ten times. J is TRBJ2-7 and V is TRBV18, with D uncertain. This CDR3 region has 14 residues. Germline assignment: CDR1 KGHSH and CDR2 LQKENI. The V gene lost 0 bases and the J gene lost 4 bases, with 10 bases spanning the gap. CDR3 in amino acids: CASSPPVPSYEQYV. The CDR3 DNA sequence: TGTGCCAGCTCACCACCTGTCCCCAGTTACGAGCAGTACGTC.

Written as DNA, the CDR3 is TGTGCCAGCAGCTTAGCTAAACTAGCGATGGATGAGCAGTTCTTC. Translated, it gives CASSLAKLAMDEQFF. The gene calls are TRBV7-6 and TRBJ2-1; 7 positions agree with TRBD2. This CDR3 is built from 15 residues. Germline values: CDR1 SGHVS, CDR2 FNYEAQ. After removal of 0 bases from V and 8 bases from J, the junction contained 7 bases not matched to a gene.

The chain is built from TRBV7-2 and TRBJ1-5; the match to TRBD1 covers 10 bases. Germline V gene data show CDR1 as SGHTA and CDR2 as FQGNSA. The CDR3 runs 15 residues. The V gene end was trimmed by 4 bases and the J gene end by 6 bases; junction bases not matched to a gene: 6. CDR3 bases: TGTGCCAGCAGCTGGTCCGGGACAGGGGTTCAGCCCCAGCATTTT. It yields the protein CASSWSGTGVQPQHF.

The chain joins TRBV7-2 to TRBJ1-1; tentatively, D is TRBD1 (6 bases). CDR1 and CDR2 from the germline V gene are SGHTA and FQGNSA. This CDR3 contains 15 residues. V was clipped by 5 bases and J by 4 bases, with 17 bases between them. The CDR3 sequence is CASSPRPGEGTEAFF. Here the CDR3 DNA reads TGTGCCAGCAGCCCCCGGCCAGGGGAGGGCACTGAAGCTTTCTTT.

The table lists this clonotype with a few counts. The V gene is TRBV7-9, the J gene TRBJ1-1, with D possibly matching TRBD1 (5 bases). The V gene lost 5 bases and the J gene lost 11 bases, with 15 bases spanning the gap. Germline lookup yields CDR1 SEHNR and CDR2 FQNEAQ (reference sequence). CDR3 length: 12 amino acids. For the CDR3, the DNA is TGTGCCAGCAGCAGAGCCGGGGGTACGGCTTTCTTT. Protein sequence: CASSRAGGTAFF.

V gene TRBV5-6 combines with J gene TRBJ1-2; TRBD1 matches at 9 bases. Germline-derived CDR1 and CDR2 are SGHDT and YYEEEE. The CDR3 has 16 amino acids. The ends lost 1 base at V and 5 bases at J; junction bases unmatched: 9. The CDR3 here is CASSLTEQGAGYGYTF. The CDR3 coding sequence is TGTGCCAGCAGCTTGACAGAACAGGGGGCTGGATATGGCTACACCTTC. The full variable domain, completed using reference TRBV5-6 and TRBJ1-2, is DAGVTQSPTHLIKTRGQQVTLRCSPKSGHDTVSWYQQALGQGPQFIFQYYEEEERQRGNFPDRFSGHQFPNYSSELNVNALLLGDSALYLCASSLTEQGAGYGYTFGSGTRLTVV.

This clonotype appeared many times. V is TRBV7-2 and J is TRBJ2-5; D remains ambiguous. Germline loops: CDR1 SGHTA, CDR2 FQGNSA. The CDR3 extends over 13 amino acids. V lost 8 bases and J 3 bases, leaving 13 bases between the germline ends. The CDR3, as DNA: TGTGCCAGCGGACGGATAAGGGAAGAGACCCAGTACTTC. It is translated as CASGRIREETQYF. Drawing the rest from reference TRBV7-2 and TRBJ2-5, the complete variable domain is GAGVSQSPSNKVTEKGKDVELRCDPISGHTALYWYRQSLGQGLEFLIYFQGNSAPDKSGLPSDRFSAERTGGSVSTLTIQRTQQEDSAVYLCASGRIREETQYFGPGTRLLVL.

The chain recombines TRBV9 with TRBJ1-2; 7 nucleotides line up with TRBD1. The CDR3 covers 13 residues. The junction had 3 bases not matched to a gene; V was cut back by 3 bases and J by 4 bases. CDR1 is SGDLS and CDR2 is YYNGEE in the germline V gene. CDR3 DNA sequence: TGTGCCAGCAGCGCCTGGGACAGCTATGGCTACACCTTC. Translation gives CASSAWDSYGYTF.

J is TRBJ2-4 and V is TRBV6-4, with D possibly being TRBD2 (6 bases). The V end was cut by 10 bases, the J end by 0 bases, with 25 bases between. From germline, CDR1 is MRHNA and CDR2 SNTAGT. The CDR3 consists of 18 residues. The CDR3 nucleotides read TGTGCCACCCCAGGGACTCCTCGGTGCCCCCTAGCCAAAAACATTCAGTACTTC. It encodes CATPGTPRCPLAKNIQYF.

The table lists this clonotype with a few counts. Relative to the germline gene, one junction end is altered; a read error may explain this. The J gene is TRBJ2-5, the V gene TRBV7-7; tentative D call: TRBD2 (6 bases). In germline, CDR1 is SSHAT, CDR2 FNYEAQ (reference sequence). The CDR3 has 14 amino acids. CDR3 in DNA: TGTGCTAGCAGCCCCTGGCCGGGGGTAGAGACCCAGTACTTC. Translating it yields CASSPWPGVETQYF.

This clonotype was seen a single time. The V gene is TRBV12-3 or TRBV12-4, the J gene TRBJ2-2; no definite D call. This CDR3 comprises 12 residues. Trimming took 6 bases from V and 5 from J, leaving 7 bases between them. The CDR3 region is CASRQLTGELFF. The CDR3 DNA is TGTGCCAGCAGACAATTGACCGGGGAGCTGTTTTTT.

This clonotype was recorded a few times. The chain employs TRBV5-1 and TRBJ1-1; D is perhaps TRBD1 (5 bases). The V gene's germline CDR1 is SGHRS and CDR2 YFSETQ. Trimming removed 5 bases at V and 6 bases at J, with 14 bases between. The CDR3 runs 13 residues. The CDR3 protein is CASSYKLGAEAFF. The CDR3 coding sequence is TGCGCCAGCAGTTATAAATTAGGGGCTGAAGCTTTCTTT. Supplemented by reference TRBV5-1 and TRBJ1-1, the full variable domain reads KAGVTQTPRYLIKTRGQQVTLSCSPISGHRSVSWYQQTPGQGLQFLFEYFSETQRNKGNFPGRFSGRQFSNSRSEMNVSTLELGDSALYLCASSYKLGAEAFFGQGTRLTVV.

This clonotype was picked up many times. The CDR3, as DNA: TGTGCCAGCAGTTACACAGGGCGCAATGAGCAGTTCTTC. It codes for CASSYTGRNEQFF. The chain is built from TRBV6-5 and TRBJ2-1, with a weak D call TRBD1 (6 bases). Germline V lookup: CDR1 MNHEY, CDR2 SVGAGI. CDR3 size: 13 residues. Trimming stripped 2 bases from V and 6 bases from J, with 8 bases between.